This TCR beta chain came from a study of blood T cell repertoires in COVID-19. Study-level information: The United States, Italy and Spain supplied acute and convalescent COVID-19 samples. T cells, B-cell-depleted T cells, or PBMCs supplied cDNA or gDNA.

The protocol was immunoSEQ multiplex PCR, while the TCRdb copy is restricted to in-frame clones and leaves out a portion. The sample yields a few hundred thousand clones, roughly nine tenths seen once. V was trimmed by 2 bases and J by 1 base, leaving 5 bases between them. Per germline, CDR1 SGHDN and CDR2 FVKESK. The CDR3 extends over 13 amino acids. Participant-given clinical history determined each cohort assignment. Exposed enrollees encountered a COVID-19 case at some point within 2 weeks before study entry. This TCR came from a woman in her thirties or forties who had been exposed to COVID-19. Material for sequencing was PBMCs or T cells enriched from blood (not recorded which). The chain carries TRBV14 and TRBJ1-1; no reliable D call. The CDR3, as DNA: TGTGCCAGCAGCCAAAAGCGGAACACTGAAGCTTTCTTT. The encoded protein is CASSQKRNTEAFF.